The present T cell receptor (beta chain) was sequenced within a study of shared clonotypes between healthy human individuals. Study-wide context: Each donor's CD4 naive and CD4 memory cells filled three plates apiece, CD8 naive two, and CD8 memory one. General observations from the study: Compared with clonotypes that all four donors shared, non-shared clonotypes had lower generation probabilities. A small donor pool kept down the genetic and exposure-history diversity that was represented.

Generated by immunoSEQ multiplex PCR, the TCRdb table keeps only in-frame clones and is missing some. The data contain 2 million to 2.5 million clones, approximately 93% of them singletons. Details on this clone: Its antigen is undetermined.

The CDR3 is 17 residues long. The germline V and J ends were trimmed by 7 bases and 5 bases, with 24 bases remaining between them. Germline V lookup: CDR1 LNHDA, CDR2 SQIVND (reference sequence). The material sequenced was naive CD4+ T cells from PBMCs. Subset reported: CD45RA+ positively selected. The receptor was isolated from a man aged 18 to 30 in good health. Some clones in this sample may be carry-over from other donors' samples. The rearrangement links TRBV19 to TRBJ1-5, with TRBD1 as a possible D gene (5 bases). CDR3: CASIRAQGDLAYQPQHF. CDR3 coding DNA: TGTGCCAGTATTAGGGCACAAGGGGATTTGGCCTATCAGCCCCAGCATTTT.